These 10 T cell receptor beta chains share one sample of origin, sequenced in a study of cytomegalovirus exposure and HLA in healthy donors. The repertoire was sequenced with immunoSEQ multiplex PCR; TCRdb's copy has only in-frame clones and lacks some. The sample has around 300,000 clones, 70% to 90% seen once. The sequenced material came from PBMCs. These receptors originate from a woman aged 18 to 35 in good health and CMV-seronegative.

The chain employs TRBV29-1 and TRBJ1-2, with D perhaps matching TRBD1 (6 bases). There are 13 residues in the CDR3. Germline loops: CDR1 SQVTM, CDR2 ANQGSEA. Trimming removed 3 bases from V and 4 bases from J, with 12 bases in between. This CDR3 is CSVEAAGAYGYTF. The CDR3 DNA is TGCAGCGTTGAGGCGGCGGGGGCCTATGGCTACACCTTC. The variable domain in full, completed from reference TRBV29-1 and TRBJ1-2, reads SAVISQKPSRDICQRGTSLTIQCQVDSQVTMMFWYRQQPGQSLTLIATANQGSEATYESGFVIDKFPISRPNLTFSTLTVSNMSPEDSSIYLCSVEAAGAYGYTFGSGTRLTVV.

This chain links TRBV13 with TRBJ1-5; the D gene is possibly TRBD1 (5 bases). The CDR3 length is 16 residues. The germline gives CDR1 PRHDT, CDR2 FYEKMQ (reference sequence). V lost 4 bases, J lost 2 bases, and 15 bases lay in between. CDR3 DNA sequence: TGTGCCAGCAGCTCCCAGGGTCGGTCGCGCAATCAGCCCCAGCATTTT. Its protein is CASSSQGRSRNQPQHF.

The chain links TRBV7-9 to TRBJ2-1; 14 nucleotides line up with TRBD2. The CDR3 consists of 17 residues. Trimming took 0 bases from V and 6 from J; bases not matched to a gene: 4. Looked up from germline, CDR1 is SEHNR and CDR2 is FQNEAQ (reference sequence). The CDR3 loop reads CASSLAQGLAGANEQFF. The CDR3 coding sequence is TGTGCCAGCAGCTTAGCCCAGGGACTAGCGGGGGCCAATGAGCAGTTCTTC.

The chain joins TRBV6-1 to TRBJ1-2, with a possible D match to TRBD1 (5 bases). The CDR3 totals 14 residues. Germline V gives CDR1 MNHNS, CDR2 SASEGT. V gave up 3 bases and J gave up 2 bases, with 10 bases separating them. The CDR3 protein is CASSEGPGNYGYTF. CDR3 bases: TGTGCCAGCAGTGAGGGGCCTGGAAACTATGGCTACACCTTC.

The chain couples TRBV29-1 to TRBJ2-3, with TRBD1 as a possible D gene (5 bases). Per the germline V gene, CDR1 is SQVTM and CDR2 is ANQGSEA. V gave up 6 bases and J gave up 2 bases, with 15 bases separating them. The CDR3 totals 14 residues. CDR3: CSVLTETFTDTQYF. The CDR3 DNA is TGCAGCGTCCTGACAGAGACCTTCACAGATACGCAGTATTTT.

The chain uses TRBV6-5 and TRBJ2-7, with D possibly TRBD1 on 5 matching bases. The V end lost 2 bases, the J end lost 4 bases, and 12 bases lay between the germline ends. This CDR3 contains 14 residues. Germline V gene lookup returns CDR1 MNHEY and CDR2 SVGAGI. The CDR3 DNA follows: TGTGCCAGCAGTTACGGAAATCAGGGTTACGAGCAGTACTTC. It codes for CASSYGNQGYEQYF.

The chain employs TRBV5-1 and TRBJ2-2, with a possible D match to TRBD2 (5 bases). The germline V and J ends were trimmed by 4 bases and 1 base, with 11 bases remaining between them. CDR3 length: 15 amino acids. CDR1 is SGHRS and CDR2 is YFSETQ in the germline V gene. CDR3 bases: TGCGCCAGCAGCGTCAATGGAGGGAACACCGGGGAGCTGTTTTTT. Encoded protein: CASSVNGGNTGELFF.

J is TRBJ1-5 and V is TRBV6-5, with 8 bases that match TRBD1. The length of the CDR3 is 15 residues. Per germline, CDR1 MNHEY and CDR2 SVGAGI. V shed 5 bases, J shed 3 bases, and the junction held 6 bases outside the gene matches. This chain's CDR3 is CASSLSTGDNQPQHF. The CDR3 DNA is TGTGCCAGCAGTCTATCGACAGGGGACAATCAGCCCCAGCATTTT.

CDR3: CASSPTRVDYGYTF. The CDR3 region has the DNA TGTGCCAGCTCACCAACCAGGGTCGACTATGGCTACACCTTC. V and J are TRBV18 and TRBJ1-2, with D perhaps TRBD1 (5 bases). The CDR3 has 14 residues. In germline, CDR1 is KGHSH, CDR2 LQKENI. Trimming removed 2 bases at V and 3 bases at J, with 10 bases between.

The rearrangement joins TRBV4-1 to TRBJ2-7; TRBD2 aligns across 7 bases. Losses at the gene ends were 4 bases for V and 2 bases for J; bases not matched to a gene: 14. From germline, CDR1 is MGHRA and CDR2 YSYEKL. There are 17 residues in the CDR3. In DNA, the CDR3 is TGCGCCAGCAGCCCCTACATCGCTAGCGGACTTCCCTACGAGCAGTACTTC. Translation gives CASSPYIASGLPYEQYF.